The 21 T cell receptor beta chains presented below share a single source sample, sequenced in a study of T cell clonotyping in hematopoietic cell transplantation. Time point here: recipient sample about 28 days before transplant, after cytoreduction. Profiled with immunoSEQ multiplex PCR; TCRdb holds only in-frame clones, not every one. The sample has about 21,000 clones; 85% to 90% are singletons. Sequenced here: peripheral blood mononuclear cells, sampled before stem cell transplant. The receptors shown here come from a young man with biphenotypic leukemia. Some clones in this sample may be carry-over from other donors' samples.

The chain carries TRBV11-2 and TRBJ2-7, with D unresolved. The CDR3 runs 13 residues. V lost 3 bases to trimming and J lost 6 bases, with 12 bases between them. CDR1 SGHAT and CDR2 FQNNGV come from the germline V gene. DNA of the CDR3: TGTGCCAGCAGCTTTACCTCTCCCTCCGAGCAGTACTTC. This encodes CASSFTSPSEQYF.

V gene TRBV28 combines with J gene TRBJ2-3; TRBD1 agrees at 7 bases. Trimming took 5 bases from V and 2 from J; bases not matched to a gene: 7. This CDR3 has 15 residues. Germline-derived CDR1 and CDR2 are MDHEN and SYDVKM. Here the CDR3 reads CASSEPGQSTDTQYF. DNA of the CDR3: TGTGCCAGCAGTGAGCCGGGACAGTCCACAGATACGCAGTATTTT.

This clone was recorded a few times. The chain joins TRBV6-5 to TRBJ2-7, with D possibly being TRBD2 (6 bases). CDR1 is MNHEY, CDR2 SVGAGI, per germline. The CDR3 totals 15 residues. V was clipped by 2 bases and J by 2 bases, with 13 bases between them. The CDR3: CASSYVEGRPYEQYF. As DNA, the CDR3 is TGTGCCAGCAGTTACGTGGAGGGCCGACCCTACGAGCAGTACTTC.

The chain links TRBV7-8 to TRBJ2-7; D uncertain. V was trimmed by 5 bases and J by 2 bases, leaving 10 bases between them. Germline V gene lookup returns CDR1 SGHVS and CDR2 FQNEAQ. The length of the CDR3 is 13 residues. The DNA of the CDR3 is TGTGCCAGCAGCCTGAGTCCCGCCTACGAGCAGTACTTC. Translation: CASSLSPAYEQYF.

The rearrangement uses TRBV4-1 and TRBJ1-5; TRBD1 is a possible D gene (6 bases). Deletions cut 4 bases from V and 7 bases from J, with 17 bases between. CDR3 length: 15 residues. CDR1 and CDR2 from the germline V gene are MGHRA and YSYEKL. As DNA, the CDR3 is TGCGCCAGCAGCCCGGTGGGGGGCGCGGACCAGCCCCAGCATTTT. As protein: CASSPVGGADQPQHF.

The chain carries TRBV21-1 and TRBJ1-2. TRBV21-1 is a recognized pseudogene. This CDR3 spans 11 amino acids. The CDR3 reads CASREDYGYTF. As DNA, the CDR3 is TGTGCCAGCAGGGAGGACTATGGCTACACCTTC.

The rearrangement uses TRBV11-2 and TRBJ2-7, with D possibly TRBD1 on 5 matching bases. This CDR3 has 12 amino acids. V was cut by 4 bases and J by 3 bases, with 7 bases left in between. Per germline, CDR1 SGHAT and CDR2 FQNNGV. CDR3 sequence: CASSYDSYEQYF. CDR3 nucleotides: TGTGCCAGCAGCTACGACAGCTACGAGCAGTACTTC.

The chain combines TRBV10-3 with TRBJ1-5; D perhaps matches TRBD1 (5 bases). The CDR3 is 13 residues long. Germline CDR1 is ENHRY and CDR2 is SYGVKD. Trimming removed 4 bases at V and 3 bases at J, with 7 bases between. The CDR3 is CAISAGFNQPQHF. For the CDR3, the DNA is TGTGCCATCAGTGCAGGGTTCAATCAGCCCCAGCATTTT.

The chain is built from TRBV5-8 and TRBJ1-1; D not certain. Germline CDR1 and CDR2: SGHTS and YDEGEE. V lost 0 bases, J lost 3 bases, and 3 bases lay in between. This CDR3 spans 12 amino acids. DNA for the CDR3: TGTGCCAGCAGCTTGGAGGACACTGAAGCTTTCTTT. It encodes CASSLEDTEAFF.

This clone was recorded only once. V usage is TRBV19 and J usage is TRBJ1-3, with D perhaps matching TRBD1 (6 bases). Germline V gene data show CDR1 as LNHDA and CDR2 as SQIVND (reference sequence). There are 15 residues in the CDR3. Deletions cut 5 bases from V and 4 bases from J, with 15 bases between. The CDR3 DNA reads as TGTGCCAGTAGTTGGGGGGCAGGGGTCGGAAACACCATATATTTT. Amino acids: CASSWGAGVGNTIYF.

J is TRBJ1-1 and V is TRBV29-1, with no clear D. Germline CDR1 is SQVTM and CDR2 is ANQGSEA. The CDR3 covers 13 residues. Trimming removed 0 bases from V and 4 bases from J, with 9 bases in between. For the CDR3, the DNA is TGCAGCGTTGAAGAAACAAGCGGCACTGAAGCTTTCTTT. Residues: CSVEETSGTEAFF.

V gene TRBV5-6 combines with J gene TRBJ1-1, with no clear D. This CDR3 comprises 18 residues. Germline CDR1 reads SGHDT; CDR2 reads YYEEEE. V shed 4 bases and J shed 1 base, with 23 bases lying between them. The CDR3 coding sequence is TGTGCCAGCAGCCCCCGACGGGTAGCGGCCTTAGGGAACACTGAAGCTTTCTTT. It is translated as CASSPRRVAALGNTEAFF. Complete variable domain (other parts from reference TRBV5-6 and TRBJ1-1): DAGVTQSPTHLIKTRGQQVTLRCSPKSGHDTVSWYQQALGQGPQFIFQYYEEEERQRGNFPDRFSGHQFPNYSSELNVNALLLGDSALYLCASSPRRVAALGNTEAFFGQGTRLTVV.

CDR3 nucleotide sequence: TGTGCCAGCAGCCAAGGACAGGGAAACACCATATATTTT. Amino acid sequence: CASSQGQGNTIYF. The V and J genes are TRBV28 and TRBJ1-3; maybe TRBD1 (6 bases). V lost 6 bases and J 4 bases, leaving 10 bases between the germline ends. There are 13 residues in the CDR3. Germline assignment: CDR1 MDHEN and CDR2 SYDVKM.

The chain carries TRBV7-8 and TRBJ2-7; D remains ambiguous. Between the trimmed V and J ends, which lost 2 bases and 7 bases, there was a span of 15 bases. Germline CDR1 and CDR2: SGHVS and FQNEAQ. This CDR3 contains 14 residues. This chain's CDR3 is CASSLLASRTEQYF. The CDR3 bases are TGTGCCAGCAGCTTATTAGCCAGCCGTACGGAGCAGTACTTC.

The rearrangement links TRBV7-8 to TRBJ2-7, with a tentative D call TRBD2 (5 bases). The germline V gene has CDR1 SGHVS and CDR2 FQNEAQ. Trimming cost V 2 bases and J 7 bases, with 12 bases left between them. This CDR3 is built from 13 residues. The chain's CDR3 is CASSLTRTGEQYF. CDR3 nucleotide sequence: TGTGCCAGCAGCTTAACGAGAACGGGGGAGCAGTACTTC.

The V and J genes are TRBV4-1 and TRBJ2-1; TRBD1 matches at 9 bases. This CDR3 contains 14 residues. With 4 bases clipped from V and 10 bases from J, the junction kept 8 bases outside the gene matches. The germline CDR1 and CDR2 sequences are MGHRA and YSYEKL. This chain's CDR3 is CASSPLQGADEQFF. CDR3 sequence (DNA): TGCGCCAGCAGCCCCTTACAGGGGGCGGACGAGCAGTTCTTC.

The rearrangement uses TRBV18 and TRBJ1-4; D is perhaps TRBD1 (5 bases). The germline V gene has CDR1 KGHSH and CDR2 LQKENI. V was pared by 3 bases and J by 10 bases, with 15 bases between. The CDR3 consists of 14 residues. CDR3 coding DNA: TGTGCCAGCTCACCTCCGGGGCCGATGGGAAAACTGTTTTTT. Encoded protein: CASSPPGPMGKLFF.

The CDR3 reads CASWDSSLNQPQHF. In DNA form, the CDR3 reads TGTGCCAGTTGGGACAGCAGCCTCAATCAGCCCCAGCATTTT. V and J are TRBV19 and TRBJ1-5; TRBD1 aligns across 7 bases. Germline V gene data show CDR1 as LNHDA and CDR2 as SQIVND (reference sequence). The CDR3 covers 14 residues. The ends lost 8 bases at V and 3 bases at J; junction bases unmatched: 7.

The chain links TRBV13 to TRBJ2-7; 9 nucleotides line up with TRBD1. J was trimmed by 7 bases and V by 6 bases; bases with no gene match: 13. Germline V gene sequence: CDR1 PRHDT, CDR2 FYEKMQ (reference sequence). The CDR3 is made up of 15 amino acids. In DNA form, the CDR3 reads TGTGCCAGCAGACCCCCTACAGGGGGCGGTTTGGAGCAGTACTTC. Encoded protein: CASRPPTGGGLEQYF. The variable domain in full, completed from reference TRBV13 and TRBJ2-7, reads AAGVIQSPRHLIKEKRETATLKCYPIPRHDTVYWYQQGPGQDPQFLISFYEKMQSDKGSIPDRFSAQQFSDYHSELNMSSLELGDSALYFCASRPPTGGGLEQYFGPGTRLTVT.

On this clone itself: A junction boundary mismatches the germline segment, possibly from a read error. The chain combines TRBV5-6 with TRBJ1-2, with D unresolved. The CDR3 totals 13 residues. CDR1 is SGHDT, CDR2 YYEEEE, per germline. The CDR3 loop is CASTNTLSYGNTF. The CDR3 nucleotides read TGTGCCAGCACCAACACGCTTAGCTATGGCAACACCTTC.

This rearrangement joins TRBV6-6 to TRBJ1-3, with a weak D call TRBD1 (6 bases). The CDR3 length is 15 residues. With 0 bases removed from V and 2 bases from J, the gap between germline ends came to 8 bases. CDR1 is MNHNY, CDR2 SVGAGI, per germline (reference sequence). The CDR3 reads CASSYSRGPGNTIYF. In nucleotides, the CDR3 is TGTGCCAGCAGTTACTCCCGGGGGCCTGGAAACACCATATATTTT.